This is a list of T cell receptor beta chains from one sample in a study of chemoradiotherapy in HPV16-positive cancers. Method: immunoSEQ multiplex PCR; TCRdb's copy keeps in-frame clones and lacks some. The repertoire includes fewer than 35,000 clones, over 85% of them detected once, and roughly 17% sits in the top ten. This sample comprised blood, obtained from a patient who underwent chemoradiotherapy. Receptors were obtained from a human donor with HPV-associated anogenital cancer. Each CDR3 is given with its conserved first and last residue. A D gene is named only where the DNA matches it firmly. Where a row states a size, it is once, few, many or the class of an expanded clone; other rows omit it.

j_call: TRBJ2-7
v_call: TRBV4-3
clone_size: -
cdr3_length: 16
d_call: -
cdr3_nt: TGCGCCAGCAGCCAAGATATTTGGACAAGGAACTACGAGCAGTACTTC
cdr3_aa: CASSQDIWTRNYEQYF

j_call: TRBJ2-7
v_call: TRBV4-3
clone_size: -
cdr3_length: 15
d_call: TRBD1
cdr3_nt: TGCGCCAGCAGCCAACGGGACAGGGGTAATGGGGAGCAGTACTTC
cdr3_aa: CASSQRDRGNGEQYF

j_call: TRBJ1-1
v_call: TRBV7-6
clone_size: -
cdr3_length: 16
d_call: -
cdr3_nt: TGTGCCAGCAGCTTAGCGGCGGCAGGCACGAACACTGAAGCTTTCTTT
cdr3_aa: CASSLAAAGTNTEAFF

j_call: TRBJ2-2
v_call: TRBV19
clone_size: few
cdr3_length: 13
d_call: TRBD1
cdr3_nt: TGTGCCAGTGGCGGGACAGGGACCGGGGAGCTGTTTTTT
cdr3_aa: CASGGTGTGELFF

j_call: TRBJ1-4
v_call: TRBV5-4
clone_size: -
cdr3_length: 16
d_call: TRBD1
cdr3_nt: TGTGCCAGCAGCTTTGGGACAGCCTACACGAATGAAAAACTGTTTTTT
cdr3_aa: CASSFGTAYTNEKLFF

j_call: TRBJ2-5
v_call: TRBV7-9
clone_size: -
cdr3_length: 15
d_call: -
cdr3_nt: TGTGCCAGCAGCTTAGAGGGCAGGGGTACGGAGACCCAGTACTTC
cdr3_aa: CASSLEGRGTETQYF

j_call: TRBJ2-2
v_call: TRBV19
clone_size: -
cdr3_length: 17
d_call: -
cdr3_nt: TGTGCCAGTAGTATAGATCCTTGGGGGCCGAACACCGGGGAGCTGTTTTTT
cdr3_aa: CASSIDPWGPNTGELFF

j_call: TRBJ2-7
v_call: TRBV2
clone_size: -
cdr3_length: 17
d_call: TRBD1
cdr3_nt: TGTGCCAGCAGTGAAATCCACCCGGGACAGGGGGCGTCCGAGCAGTACTTC
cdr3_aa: CASSEIHPGQGASEQYF

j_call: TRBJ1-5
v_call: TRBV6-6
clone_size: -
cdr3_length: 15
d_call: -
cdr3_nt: TGTGCCAGCAGTTATCCGGGGGAGGCCAATCAGCCCCAGCATTTT
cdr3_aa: CASSYPGEANQPQHF

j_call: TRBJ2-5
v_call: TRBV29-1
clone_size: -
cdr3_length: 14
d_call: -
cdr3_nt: TGCAGCGTTGGGGGACGTTGGGTTCAAGAGACCCAGTACTTC
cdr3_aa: CSVGGRWVQETQYF

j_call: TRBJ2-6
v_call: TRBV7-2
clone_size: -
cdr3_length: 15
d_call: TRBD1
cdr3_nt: TGTGCCAGCAGTAGACAGGGCTCTGGGGCCAACGTCCTGACTTTC
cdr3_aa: CASSRQGSGANVLTF

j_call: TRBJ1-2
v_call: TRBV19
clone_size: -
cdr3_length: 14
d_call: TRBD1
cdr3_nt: TGTGCCAGTAGTCCGACAGGGGGAAACTATGGCTACACCTTC
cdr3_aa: CASSPTGGNYGYTF

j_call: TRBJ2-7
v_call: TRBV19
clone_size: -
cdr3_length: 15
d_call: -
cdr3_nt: TGTGCCAGTAGTCGGCGTCAGGGAGTGTCCAACGAGCAGTACTTC
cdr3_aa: CASSRRQGVSNEQYF

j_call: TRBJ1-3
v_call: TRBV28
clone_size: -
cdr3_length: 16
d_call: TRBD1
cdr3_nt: TGTGCCAGCAGTATCTCCGGGACAGTCTCTGGAAACACCATATATTTT
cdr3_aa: CASSISGTVSGNTIYF